These T cell receptor beta chains were read from a single sample in a study of T cells in Graves' hyperthyroidism and ophthalmopathy. TCRdb processed the multiplex PCR reads anew with MiXCR; each CDR3 protein has one entry. The data hold roughly 300,000 distinct CDR3 sequences, with around 23% observed a single time. Input material: blood. The receptor set was obtained from a woman between 50 and 59 years old with Graves' hyperthyroidism. CDR3s include the opening cysteine and the closing phenylalanine or tryptophan. Fields, in order: J gene, D gene, clone size, V gene, CDR3 DNA, CDR3 protein. The D gene is left open where the match is weak. Some rows have no size entry. The others give once, few or many, or a class for an expanded clone.

TRBJ2-5,TRBD1,.,TRBV28,TGTGCCAGCAGTTTACCCCGGGACAGGGTGTACTTC,CASSLPRDRVYF
TRBJ2-3,.,.,TRBV9,TGTGCCAGCAGCGTAGACCCAGGGTCAATTGCGGATACGCAGTATTTT,CASSVDPGSIADTQYF
TRBJ1-1,TRBD1,many,TRBV18,TGTGCCAGCTCACCCAAAACAGGGGGCATTACTGAAGCTTTCTTT,CASSPKTGGITEAFF
TRBJ2-1,TRBD2,many,TRBV15,TGTGCCACCAGCCGGACTAGCGGGGTATACAATGAGCAGTTCTTC,CATSRTSGVYNEQFF
TRBJ2-1,TRBD2,few,TRBV20-1,TGCAGTGCTAGAGAAGCGGGAAAATCCTACAATGAGCAGTTCTTC,CSAREAGKSYNEQFF
TRBJ2-1,.,many,TRBV20-1,TGCAGTGCCGCAGAGTCGAGGGGCGGACTTTACTATGAGCAGTTCTTC,CSAAESRGGLYYEQFF
TRBJ2-6,TRBD2,few,TRBV5-1,TGCGCCAGCAGCCACGGGACTAGCGGGACCTATTTCTCTGGGGCCAACGTCCTGACTTTC,CASSHGTSGTYFSGANVLTF
TRBJ2-2,.,many,TRBV20-1,TGCAGTGCTAGACCGGGACTGAACACCGGGGAGCTGTTTTTT,CSARPGLNTGELFF
TRBJ2-7,.,many,TRBV20-1,TGCAGTGCTCTTGGAAAGGCGAGCGAGCAGTACTTC,CSALGKASEQYF
TRBJ2-4,TRBD1,few,TRBV28,TGTGCCAGCAGTTTTGATAGGGACAGGGGAAACATTCAGTACTTC,CASSFDRDRGNIQYF
TRBJ2-3,TRBD2,many,TRBV20-1,TGCAGTGCTTTGGGGAGGGGATCACAAGATACGCAGTATTTT,CSALGRGSQDTQYF
TRBJ1-2,.,many,TRBV6-1,TGTGCCAGCAGTGACTCGATATTATCCAGGCGAAGCAACTATGGCTACACCTTC,CASSDSILSRRSNYGYTF
TRBJ2-7,.,few,TRBV29-1,TGCAGCGTTGCAACAGTGGGCTCCTACGAGCAGTACTTC,CSVATVGSYEQYF
TRBJ2-7,.,few,TRBV28,TGTGCCAGCAGTTCGGCTATAGTCCTCCTCTCCTACGAGCAGTACTTC,CASSSAIVLLSYEQYF
TRBJ2-1,TRBD2,many,TRBV28,TGTGCCAGCAGGCCGGGACTAGCGGGAGCGAAAAATGAGCAGTTCTTC,CASRPGLAGAKNEQFF
TRBJ1-1,.,.,TRBV18,TGTGCCAGCTCACCACGGGAGATCCAAGGGGGGAACACTGAAGCTTTCTTT,CASSPREIQGGNTEAFF
TRBJ1-6,TRBD1,many,TRBV5-1,TGCGCCAGCAGCCCGGGACAGGGATTGTCACCCCTCCACTTT,CASSPGQGLSPLHF
TRBJ2-7,TRBD2,.,TRBV3-1,TGTGCCAGCTGCCCTAGCGGTACCTACGAGCAGTACTTC,CASCPSGTYEQYF
TRBJ2-5,.,.,TRBV28,TGTGCCAGCAGTGATCCACGCCAAGAGACCCAGTACTTC,CASSDPRQETQYF
TRBJ2-7,TRBD2,.,TRBV20-1,TGCAGTGCCACACCCTTAGCGGGAGGAATCTACGAGCAGTACTTC,CSATPLAGGIYEQYF
TRBJ2-1,TRBD2,many,TRBV3-1,TGTGCCAGCAGCCAAGCGCTAGCGGGCCTCTCCTACAATGAGCAGTTCTTC,CASSQALAGLSYNEQFF
TRBJ2-5,.,many,TRBV7-9,TGTGCCAGCAGCTTATTGTCTAGCCAAGAGACCCAGTACTTC,CASSLLSSQETQYF
TRBJ1-1,.,many,TRBV24-1,TGTGCCACCAGGAAAGCACTGAACACTGAAGCTTTCTTT,CATRKALNTEAFF
TRBJ1-2,.,.,TRBV6-5,TGTGCCAGCAGTTACTCGACACAGATCTCTAACTATGGCTACACCTTC,CASSYSTQISNYGYTF
TRBJ2-1,.,.,TRBV11-2,TGTGCCAGCACCTCGGGTGGAAGTATGATGGGTTTCTACAATGAGCAGTTCTTC,CASTSGGSMMGFYNEQFF
TRBJ2-7,TRBD2,.,TRBV2,TGTGCCAGCAGTGAGTTAGGTGCTAGCGGGAGCACAGTCTACGAGCAGTACTTC,CASSELGASGSTVYEQYF
TRBJ1-2,.,.,TRBV30,TGTGCCTGGGCTCATCAAAGGACTAACTATGGCTACACCTTC,CAWAHQRTNYGYTF
TRBJ2-1,.,.,TRBV9,TGTGCCAGCAGCGCCGGGATATCCTACAATGAGCAGTTCTTC,CASSAGISYNEQFF
TRBJ1-2,TRBD1,.,TRBV28,TGTGCCAGCAGTTCCAGGGGGCGCCAGTATGGCTACACCTTC,CASSSRGRQYGYTF
TRBJ2-7,TRBD2,many,TRBV5-5,TGTGCCAGCAGCTTCCGGGGGGTCGAGCAGTACTTC,CASSFRGVEQYF
TRBJ1-4,TRBD1,.,TRBV29-1,TGCAGCGGCGACAGGGCGGATGAAAAACTGTTTTTT,CSGDRADEKLFF
TRBJ2-2,TRBD2,.,TRBV4-1,TGCGCCAGCAGCCAAGATGCGAGCGGGGCGAACACCGGGGAGCTGTTTTTT,CASSQDASGANTGELFF
TRBJ2-1,.,few,TRBV18,TGTGCCAGCTCACCCGGGTCCCGGATGGATGAGCAGTTCTTC,CASSPGSRMDEQFF
TRBJ2-3,TRBD1,many,TRBV12-3/TRBV12-4,TGTGCCAGCAGCAGACAGGGGAGCACAGATACGCAGTATTTT,CASSRQGSTDTQYF
TRBJ2-1,TRBD2,few,TRBV5-4,TGTGCCAGCAGCCAGACTAGCGTGGGTTACAATGAGCAGTTCTTC,CASSQTSVGYNEQFF
TRBJ2-3,TRBD2,many,TRBV6-1,TGTGCCAGCAGTGATTCACTAGCGGGAGGCACAGATACGCAGTATTTT,CASSDSLAGGTDTQYF
TRBJ1-4,TRBD1,few,TRBV6-1,TGTGCCAGCAGTGACCGACAGGGGGTAGAAAAACTGTTTTTT,CASSDRQGVEKLFF
TRBJ2-3,.,many,TRBV27,TGTGCCAGCAGACTAAGGCAGGGATATCCAGATACGCAGTATTTT,CASRLRQGYPDTQYF
TRBJ2-3,.,.,TRBV24-1,TGTGCCACCAGTGATTTGACAGAAAGCGGAACAGATACGCAGTATTTT,CATSDLTESGTDTQYF